The 32 T cell receptor beta chains reported below all come from one sample, sequenced in a study of shared clonotypes between healthy human individuals. Generated by immunoSEQ multiplex PCR, the TCRdb table keeps only in-frame clones and is missing some. The sample has under 850,000 clones, approximately 77% seen once. The specimen was memory CD4+ T cells sorted from blood. Stated subset: CD45RA-negative fraction. These receptors all stem from a woman younger than 45 in good health.

This clone was recorded only once. The chain uses TRBV6-1 and TRBJ2-7, with no clear D. Per the germline V gene, CDR1 is MNHNS and CDR2 is SASEGT. The V end lost 4 bases, the J end lost 4 bases, and 14 bases lay between the germline ends. This CDR3 contains 14 residues. The CDR3 sequence is CASSAEPGVYEQYF. The CDR3 DNA sequence: TGTGCCAGCAGTGCGGAACCAGGAGTTTACGAGCAGTACTTC.

This chain uses TRBV29-1 with TRBJ2-3; no firm D call. CDR3 length: 11 amino acids. CDR1 is SQVTM and CDR2 is ANQGSEA in the germline V gene. V was pared by 3 bases and J by 5 bases, with 6 bases between. CDR3: CSVDAEDTQYF. The CDR3 DNA reads as TGCAGCGTTGACGCCGAAGATACGCAGTATTTT.

In this sample, this clone turned up a few times. J is TRBJ2-2 and V is TRBV2, with D hard to call. Germline V CDR1 and CDR2: SNHLY, FYNNEI. The CDR3 length is 14 residues. V lost 7 bases and J lost 0, with 9 bases in between. CDR3 sequence reads: CASKQSANTGELFF. In DNA form, the CDR3 reads TGTGCCAGCAAACAGAGCGCGAACACCGGGGAGCTGTTTTTT.

The genes are TRBV5-5 and TRBJ2-2, with D tentatively TRBD2 (5 bases). CDR3 size: 15 residues. V dropped 4 bases and J dropped 0 bases, with 10 bases sitting between them. Germline CDR1 and CDR2: SGHKS and YYEKEE (reference sequence). The chain's CDR3 is CASSNGMTNTGELFF. The CDR3 DNA reads TGTGCCAGCAGCAACGGGATGACGAACACCGGGGAGCTGTTTTTT.

The V gene is TRBV4-1, the J gene TRBJ2-3; TRBD1 matches at 7 bases. The V segment lost 1 base and the J segment 5 bases; nucleotides outside the gene matches: 9. The CDR3 runs to 16 residues. Germline CDR1 and CDR2: MGHRA and YSYEKL. CDR3 sequence (DNA): TGCGCCAGCAGCCAAGGACGGGACAGACGAGGAGATACGCAGTATTTT. This translates into CASSQGRDRRGDTQYF.

The V gene is TRBV25-1, the J gene TRBJ2-5; perhaps D is TRBD1 or TRBD2 (5 bases each). The DNA end is more similar to TRBJ2-7, so the J call may be wrong. Germline CDR1 and CDR2: MGHDK and SYGVNS. This CDR3 spans 14 amino acids. DNA of the CDR3: TGTGCCAGCAGTGGGGACCCTACAAACTACGAGCAGTACTTC. The encoded protein is CASSGDPTNYEQYF.

The table lists this clone with a count of one. The V gene is TRBV5-1, the J gene TRBJ1-4, with a weak D call TRBD1 (5 bases). V dropped 7 bases and J dropped 7 bases, with 23 bases sitting between them. Germline values: CDR1 SGHRS, CDR2 YFSETQ. The CDR3 is made up of 16 amino acids. CDR3 in DNA: TGCGCCAGCTCCCGAGGGGCGAGGGAAGTATTTGAAAAACTGTTTTTT. Its translation is CASSRGAREVFEKLFF. Based on the CDR3 plus reference TRBV5-1 and TRBJ1-4, the full variable domain is KAGVTQTPRYLIKTRGQQVTLSCSPISGHRSVSWYQQTPGQGLQFLFEYFSETQRNKGNFPGRFSGRQFSNSRSEMNVSTLELGDSALYLCASSRGAREVFEKLFFGSGTQLSVL.

The chain has TRBV28 and TRBJ1-4, with D uncertain. Germline V CDR1 and CDR2: MDHEN, SYDVKM. V lost 5 bases, J lost 4 bases, and 17 bases lay in between. The CDR3 has 16 amino acids. CDR3 protein: CASSGPGVQYNEKLFF. CDR3 nucleotides: TGTGCCAGCAGTGGTCCCGGAGTCCAGTATAATGAAAAACTGTTTTTT.

This chain links TRBV11-2 with TRBJ2-7, with D perhaps matching TRBD2 (6 bases). Germline values: CDR1 SGHAT, CDR2 FQNNGV. The CDR3 has 15 amino acids. V was clipped by 4 bases and J by 5 bases, with 18 bases between them. CDR3 amino acids: CASSSWDGRVNEQYF. In DNA, the CDR3 is TGTGCCAGCAGCTCTTGGGACGGGAGAGTCAACGAGCAGTACTTC.

This clone has only a few counts. This sequence joins TRBV29-1 and TRBJ2-3, with TRBD2 as a possible D gene (5 bases). Germline V CDR1 and CDR2: SQVTM, ANQGSEA. This CDR3 contains 13 residues. V was shortened by 4 bases and J by 7 bases, with 15 bases between the two germline ends. In DNA form, the CDR3 reads TGCAGCGTTGTTCGGAGCGGCACGTATACGCAGTATTTT. Encoded protein: CSVVRSGTYTQYF.

This clone was detected a few times. The chain is built from TRBV19 and TRBJ2-1; D assignment may be TRBD1 or TRBD2 (5 bases each). Trimming cost V 6 bases and J 4 bases, with 16 bases left between them. There are 15 residues in the CDR3. CDR1 is LNHDA, CDR2 SQIVND, per germline (reference sequence). The CDR3 sequence: CASSSEVWGYNEQFF. The CDR3 DNA follows: TGTGCCAGTAGCTCTGAAGTGTGGGGGTACAATGAGCAGTTCTTC.

The chain couples TRBV6-4 to TRBJ2-1; 7 nucleotides line up with TRBD1. There are 16 residues in the CDR3. V was clipped by 6 bases and J by 0 bases; unmatched bases: 8. The V gene's germline CDR1 is MRHNA and CDR2 SNTAGT. The CDR3 nucleotides read TGTGCCAGCAGCCCCGTGGGACAGTTCTCCTACAATGAGCAGTTCTTC. Translation: CASSPVGQFSYNEQFF.

The V gene is TRBV28, the J gene TRBJ1-4; the match to TRBD1 covers 7 bases. The V gene end was trimmed by 5 bases and the J gene end by 6 bases; junction bases not matched to a gene: 27. CDR3 size: 21 residues. Germline V gene sequence: CDR1 MDHEN, CDR2 SYDVKM. The CDR3 loop is CASSTTTRGPVKLKSHEKLFF. The CDR3 bases are TGTGCCAGCAGTACAACCACAAGGGGGCCAGTCAAACTCAAATCCCATGAAAAACTGTTTTTT.

The rearrangement links TRBV19 to TRBJ1-2, with D uncertain. Germline V gene sequence: CDR1 LNHDA, CDR2 SQIVND (reference sequence). The V and J ends lost 7 bases and 7 bases respectively, with 22 bases between them. The CDR3 has 15 residues. The CDR3 DNA sequence: TGTGCCAGTACCCAAATCGGACGGCCCGAGGGTGGCTACACCTTC. As protein: CASTQIGRPEGGYTF.

This clone was recorded at least ten times. V usage is TRBV27 and J usage is TRBJ1-5; possible D gene TRBD1, 6 bases. The V gene lost 8 bases and the J gene lost 7 bases, with 18 bases spanning the gap. This CDR3 is 14 amino acids long. The V gene's germline CDR1 is MNHEY and CDR2 SMNVEV (reference sequence). The CDR3 DNA follows: TGTGCCAGCCGCGGGACACCGACAGGACAGCCCCAGCATTTT. This gives the protein CASRGTPTGQPQHF.

The chain is built from TRBV5-6 and TRBJ2-6; D gene unclear. There are 15 residues in the CDR3. Trimming stripped 1 base from V and 3 bases from J, with 8 bases between. The germline V gene has CDR1 SGHDT and CDR2 YYEEEE. The CDR3 region has the DNA TGTGCCAGCAGCTTGAGGGTAAATGGGGCCAACGTCCTGACTTTC. Its protein is CASSLRVNGANVLTF.

The sample holds many counts of this clone. This chain uses TRBV4-2 with TRBJ2-3, with 10 bases that match TRBD2. The CDR3 runs to 17 residues. J lost 3 bases, V lost 0 bases, and 6 bases had no gene match. Germline assignment: CDR1 LGHNA and CDR2 YNFKEQ. The CDR3 DNA reads as TGTGCCAGCAGCCAAGATCTGGCTAGCGGGAGAACAGATACGCAGTATTTT. Protein sequence: CASSQDLASGRTDTQYF.

The genes are TRBV11-1 and TRBJ1-5; no clear D. CDR3 size: 13 residues. Germline assignment: CDR1 SGHAT and CDR2 FQDESV (reference sequence). V was trimmed by 2 bases and J by 7 bases, leaving 9 bases between them. The CDR3 nucleotides read TGTGCCAGCAGCTTAAAAGGAGGCCAGCCCCAGCATTTT. This sequence encodes CASSLKGGQPQHF. Based on the CDR3 plus reference TRBV11-1 and TRBJ1-5, the full variable domain is EAEVAQSPRYKITEKSQAVAFWCDPISGHATLYWYRQILGQGPELLVQFQDESVVDDSQLPKDRFSAERLKGVDSTLKIQPAELGDSAMYLCASSLKGGQPQHFGDGTRLSIL.

The chain couples TRBV5-1 to TRBJ1-1; tentative D call: TRBD1 (6 bases). The CDR3 runs to 14 residues. The germline gives CDR1 SGHRS, CDR2 YFSETQ. Trimming left V 6 bases short and J 1 base short, with 13 bases between. CDR3 residues: CASTYADRNTEAFF. The DNA for the CDR3 is TGCGCCAGCACCTACGCGGACAGGAACACTGAAGCTTTCTTT.

The genes are TRBV28 and TRBJ1-4; 7 bases map to TRBD1. The CDR3 contains 15 residues. Germline lookup yields CDR1 MDHEN and CDR2 SYDVKM. The J segment lost 4 bases and the V segment lost 6 bases, leaving 8 bases of the junction unmatched. As DNA, the CDR3 is TGTGCCAGCAGAGACATGGGACAGCTTAATGAAAAACTGTTTTTT. As protein: CASRDMGQLNEKLFF.

This clone has only one observation. The chain couples TRBV10-3 to TRBJ2-7, with D tentatively TRBD1 (5 bases). The V end lost 3 bases, the J end lost 3 bases, and 9 bases lay between the germline ends. CDR3 length equals 13 residues. Germline CDR1 is ENHRY and CDR2 is SYGVKD. The CDR3: CAISDQQDYEQYF. The DNA of the CDR3 is TGTGCCATCAGTGATCAACAGGACTACGAGCAGTACTTC.

The genes are TRBV30 and TRBJ2-5; the match to TRBD1 covers 8 bases. Germline-derived CDR1 and CDR2 are GTSNPN and SVGIG (reference sequence). Trimming removed 2 bases from V and 7 bases from J; junction bases left unmatched: 9. The CDR3 spans 14 residues. The CDR3 bases are TGTGCCTGGAGTTATAACAGGGGGTGGGGGACCCAGTACTTC. Residues: CAWSYNRGWGTQYF.

The chain couples TRBV5-4 to TRBJ2-2; tentative D call: TRBD2 (5 bases). Germline values: CDR1 SGHNT, CDR2 YYREEE (reference sequence). The V and J ends lost 1 base and 6 bases respectively, with 13 bases between them. There are 15 residues in the CDR3. This CDR3 is CASSLRTHSAGELFF. For the CDR3, the DNA is TGTGCCAGCAGCTTGCGGACTCACAGTGCCGGGGAGCTGTTTTTT. Full variable domain (missing parts from reference TRBV5-4 and TRBJ2-2): ETGVTQSPTHLIKTRGQQVTLRCSSQSGHNTVSWYQQALGQGPQFIFQYYREEENGRGNFPPRFSGLQFPNYSSELNVNALELDDSALYLCASSLRTHSAGELFFGEGSRLTVL.

The chain combines TRBV6-1 with TRBJ1-5, with 7 nucleotides matching TRBD1. This CDR3 is built from 13 residues. V shed 5 bases and J 7 bases; nucleotides not matched to a gene: 5. The germline V gene has CDR1 MNHNS and CDR2 SASEGT. The CDR3 loop is CASSRQGQQPQHF. Written as DNA, the CDR3 is TGTGCCAGCAGTCGACAGGGCCAGCAGCCCCAGCATTTT.

This clone showed up just once. Other nucleotide sequences from this sample produce the same CDR3. The rearrangement links TRBV5-1 to TRBJ1-3, with D possibly being TRBD1 (5 bases). The ends were cut back, 3 bases at V and 2 bases at J, with 9 bases in the middle. The CDR3 sequence is 14 residues long. Germline CDR1 SGHRS, CDR2 YFSETQ. CDR3 bases: TGCGCCAGCAGCTATGGGACCACTGGAAACACCATATATTTT. Translation: CASSYGTTGNTIYF.

The CDR3 reads CASIGPLNTEAFF. The DNA for the CDR3 is TGTGCCAGCATTGGACCCCTTAACACTGAAGCTTTCTTT. V gene TRBV2 combines with J gene TRBJ1-1; D not certain. Germline V gene sequence: CDR1 SNHLY, CDR2 FYNNEI. The length of the CDR3 is 13 residues. Between the trimmed V and J ends, which lost 7 bases and 2 bases, there was a span of 11 bases.

This clone has a single count. The chain links TRBV5-1 to TRBJ2-7, with TRBD2 matching 9 bases. This CDR3 is 15 amino acids long. V dropped 4 bases and J dropped 4; count of bases not matched to a gene: 9. CDR1 and CDR2 (germline): SGHRS, YFSETQ. DNA of the CDR3: TGCGCCAGCAGCATGAGGACTAGCGAGAGTTACGAGCAGTACTTC. Encoded protein: CASSMRTSESYEQYF.

The genes are TRBV4-1 and TRBJ2-7; D unclear. Germline-derived CDR1 and CDR2 are MGHRA and YSYEKL. CDR3 length: 14 residues. Trimming took 8 bases from V and 2 from J, leaving 16 bases between them. The CDR3 protein is CASGTLSLPYEQYF. CDR3 DNA sequence: TGCGCCAGCGGTACTCTATCTCTCCCCTACGAGCAGTACTTC.

The gene calls are TRBV5-1 and TRBJ2-5; TRBD2 matches 7 bases. The J segment lost 4 bases and the V segment lost 8 bases, leaving 5 bases of the junction unmatched. The CDR3 is 12 amino acids. Germline V gives CDR1 SGHRS, CDR2 YFSETQ. The chain's CDR3 is CASREDGETQYF. CDR3 coding DNA: TGCGCCAGTCGGGAGGATGGAGAGACCCAGTACTTC.

This clone was counted ten times or more. Other nucleotide sequences in the sample specify the same CDR3. V usage is TRBV4-1 and J usage is TRBJ1-5; D is unresolved. In germline, CDR1 is MGHRA, CDR2 YSYEKL. The CDR3 sequence is 14 residues long. V lost 0 bases and J lost 4, with 7 bases in between. The chain's CDR3 is CASSQDEGNQPQHF. The CDR3 nucleotides read TGCGCCAGCAGCCAAGATGAAGGGAATCAGCCCCAGCATTTT.

The V and J genes are TRBV18 and TRBJ2-5; TRBD2 matches at 7 bases. Losses at the gene ends were 3 bases for V and 4 bases for J; bases not matched to a gene: 11. The CDR3 consists of 16 residues. CDR1 and CDR2 (germline): KGHSH, LQKENI. In nucleotides, the CDR3 is TGTGCCAGCTCACCGATGGTGGGGCGCGGGGGAGAGACCCAGTACTTC. Translated: CASSPMVGRGGETQYF.

CDR3 in amino acids: CASSLVPGGNTGELFF. The CDR3 DNA reads as TGTGCCAGCAGCTTAGTTCCAGGGGGCAACACCGGGGAGCTGTTTTTT. The chain has TRBV7-2 and TRBJ2-2; 8 bases are shared with TRBD1. Trimming took 1 base from V and 2 from J; bases not matched to a gene: 3. The CDR3 totals 16 residues. The germline V gene has CDR1 SGHTA and CDR2 FQGNSA.